Below, 7 T cell receptor beta chains from the same sample are listed, as sequenced in a study of blood T cell repertoires in COVID-19. Using immunoSEQ multiplex PCR, the repertoire was profiled, and TCRdb retains in-frame clones only, with some absent. The table has about 55,000 clones, more than 80% seen once; the top ten hold under 20%. The source material was peripheral blood. These receptor sequences come from a human donor in a cohort sampled during active COVID-19.

J is TRBJ2-1 and V is TRBV6-1, with D hard to call. This CDR3 spans 11 amino acids. V lost 2 bases and J 15 bases, leaving 11 bases between the germline ends. CDR1 is MNHNS, CDR2 SASEGT, per germline. The DNA for the CDR3 is TGTGCCAGCAGTGAAAGCGTAATTCGGTTCTTC. Its translation: CASSESVIRFF.

The genes are TRBV28 and TRBJ1-1; no definite D call. Trimming left V 3 bases short and J 0 bases short, with 11 bases between. This CDR3 is 15 amino acids long. Germline lookup yields CDR1 MDHEN and CDR2 SYDVKM. In DNA form, the CDR3 reads TGTGCCAGCAGTTTGGGAGAGGGTTTGAACACTGAAGCTTTCTTT. As protein: CASSLGEGLNTEAFF.

J is TRBJ1-5 and V is TRBV3-1 (or the pseudogene TRBV3-2), with 9 bases fitting TRBD1. Trimming cost V 1 base and J 4 bases; bases outside gene matches: 5. The CDR3 is made up of 16 amino acids. Germline CDR1 is LGHDT and CDR2 is YNNKEL (reference sequence). The CDR3 here is CASSQGTGQGNQPQHF. The CDR3 region has the DNA TGTGCCAGCAGCCAAGGGACGGGACAGGGTAATCAGCCCCAGCATTTT.

The V gene is TRBV2, the J gene TRBJ2-3, with 9 positions matching TRBD2. This CDR3 contains 15 residues. Germline V lookup: CDR1 SNHLY, CDR2 FYNNEI. The ends lost 8 bases at V and 6 bases at J; junction bases unmatched: 12. The chain's CDR3 is CASWGIAGASDTQYF. The CDR3 nucleotides are TGTGCCAGCTGGGGGATAGCGGGAGCCTCGGATACGCAGTATTTT.

About this clone itself: The limits of the CDR3 on the DNA are not certain, so only TCRdb's listed CDR3 is given. CDR3: CSVAGGNFVFF. The chain recombines TRBV29-1 with TRBJ1-4. The germline V gene encodes CDR1 SQVTM and CDR2 ANQGSEA. The CDR3 length is 11 residues, termini included.

V gene TRBV5-1 combines with J gene TRBJ2-5; 13 nucleotides line up with TRBD2. The CDR3 consists of 15 residues. V lost 6 bases and J lost 5; bases outside the gene matches: 7. The germline CDR1 and CDR2 sequences are SGHRS and YFSETQ. CDR3 sequence: CASKRTSGRWETQYF. The CDR3 DNA reads TGCGCCAGCAAGAGGACTAGCGGGAGATGGGAGACCCAGTACTTC.

This clone was counted a few times. The rearrangement links TRBV2 to TRBJ1-5; D is undetermined. The V gene's germline CDR1 is SNHLY and CDR2 FYNNEI. V lost 3 bases to trimming and J lost 0 bases, with 6 bases between them. CDR3 size: 14 residues. The CDR3 sequence is CASSDRHSNQPQHF. CDR3 bases: TGTGCCAGCAGTGACAGGCATAGCAATCAGCCCCAGCATTTT.